The 3 T cell receptor beta chains reported below all come from one sample, sequenced in a study of vaccination effects on CD4 cells after COVID-19. Sequenced by immunoSEQ multiplex PCR; TCRdb stores in-frame clones only, minus some. The repertoire holds 35,000 to 40,000 clones, with 82% as singletons. The antigens for these receptors are not known. Between days 9 and 10 of culture, CD4+ T cells were separated out. Sequenced material: CD4+ T cells from PBMCs cultured without peptide, taken before COVID-19 vaccination. The receptors stem from a human donor who received a COVID-19 vaccine.

The rearrangement links TRBV9 to TRBJ2-3, with TRBD1 as a possible D gene (7 bases). This CDR3 has 16 amino acids. V gave up 0 bases and J gave up 3 bases, with 14 bases separating them. Germline CDR1 and CDR2: SGDLS and YYNGEE. The CDR3, as DNA: TGTGCCAGCAGCGTAGTGTCGGCAGGGGGGACAGATACGCAGTATTTT. This translates into CASSVVSAGGTDTQYF.

The chain is built from TRBV19 and TRBJ1-4, with D possibly being TRBD1 (6 bases). Trimming removed 6 bases from V and 8 bases from J, with 16 bases in between. The germline V gene has CDR1 LNHDA and CDR2 SQIVND (reference sequence). This CDR3 spans 14 amino acids. CDR3 protein: CASSLQGGWEKLFF. The CDR3 region has the DNA TGTGCCAGTAGCCTACAGGGAGGTTGGGAAAAACTGTTTTTT. The complete variable domain, with remaining parts taken from reference TRBV19 and TRBJ1-4, reads DGGITQSPKYLFRKEGQNVTLSCEQNLNHDAMYWYRQDPGQGLRLIYYSQIVNDFQKGDIAEGYSVSREKKESFPLTVTSAQKNPTAFYLCASSLQGGWEKLFFGSGTQLSVL.

J is TRBJ1-4 and V is TRBV18; TRBD1 matches at 8 bases. J lost 8 bases, V lost 2 bases, and 10 bases had no gene match. The CDR3 is 16 amino acids. CDR1 and CDR2 from the germline V gene are KGHSH and LQKENI. The CDR3 sequence is CASSPSQGAVREKLFF. The CDR3 nucleotides read TGTGCCAGCTCACCATCCCAGGGGGCGGTACGAGAAAAACTGTTTTTT. The full variable domain, its missing parts supplied by reference TRBV18 and TRBJ1-4, is NAGVMQNPRHLVRRRGQEARLRCSPMKGHSHVYWYRQLPEEGLKFMVYLQKENIIDESGMPKERFSAEFPKEGPSILRIQQVVRGDSAAYFCASSPSQGAVREKLFFGSGTQLSVL.